One and the same sample provided the 32 T cell receptor beta chains below, sequenced in a study of shared clonotypes between healthy human individuals. Using immunoSEQ multiplex PCR, the repertoire was profiled, and TCRdb retains in-frame clones only, with some absent. The sample lists about 450,000 clones; around three quarters were seen once. The specimen sequenced was PBMCs. These TCRs come from a woman between 40 and 50 years old in good health. Some clones in this sample may be carry-over from other donors' samples.

The V gene is TRBV5-8, the J gene TRBJ1-1; D is uncertain. CDR3 size: 14 residues. The V and J ends lost 2 bases and 4 bases respectively, with 12 bases between them. Germline CDR1 SGHTS, CDR2 YDEGEE. In DNA, the CDR3 is TGTGCCAGCAGCTTACATATGGGAGGCACTGAAGCTTTCTTT. Translation: CASSLHMGGTEAFF.

CDR3 coding DNA: TGTGCCTGGGGCAGCCCCTGGGGCTCCTACGAGCAGTACTTC. It is translated as CAWGSPWGSYEQYF. V gene TRBV30 combines with J gene TRBJ2-7, with D unresolved. The CDR3 totals 14 residues. V was trimmed by 5 bases and J by 0 bases, leaving 14 bases between them. Germline lookup yields CDR1 GTSNPN and CDR2 SVGIG (reference sequence).

The chain has TRBV21-1 and TRBJ2-3; the D call in the table, TRBD2, was not verified against the DNA. TRBV21-1 is listed as a pseudogene. The CDR3 consists of 17 residues. The chain's CDR3 is CASSKGVASGRVDTQYF. DNA of the CDR3: TGTGCCAGCAGCAAAGGGGTGGCTAGCGGGAGGGTAGATACGCAGTATTTT.

The chain has TRBV30 and TRBJ2-1; tentative D call: TRBD2 (5 bases). V lost 3 bases to trimming and J lost 2 bases, with 11 bases between them. There are 14 residues in the CDR3. The germline V gene encodes CDR1 GTSNPN and CDR2 SVGIG (reference sequence). Here the CDR3 DNA reads TGTGCCTGGAGATCAAGCGGTACCTACAATGAGCAGTTCTTC. This codes for CAWRSSGTYNEQFF. The whole variable domain, filled in from reference TRBV30 and TRBJ2-1, reads SQTIHQWPATLVQPVGSPLSLECTVEGTSNPNLYWYRQAAGRGLQLLFYSVGIGQISSEVPQNLSASRPQDRQFILSSKKLLLSDSGFYLCAWRSSGTYNEQFFGPGTRLTVL.

The V call is TRBV10-2, the J call TRBJ2-6, with D possibly being TRBD1 (6 bases). The CDR3 covers 16 residues. V lost 4 bases and J lost 0, with 10 bases in between. Germline V gives CDR1 WSHSY, CDR2 SAAADI. The CDR3 region is CASSATGSSGANVLTF. The CDR3 DNA sequence: TGCGCCAGCAGTGCGACAGGTAGCTCTGGGGCCAACGTCCTGACTTTC.

The chain links TRBV4-3 to TRBJ2-7, with a possible D match to TRBD1 (5 bases). Germline V lookup: CDR1 LGHNA, CDR2 YSLEER. The V gene lost 0 bases and the J gene lost 0 bases, with 15 bases spanning the gap. CDR3 size: 17 residues. For the CDR3, the DNA is TGCGCCAGCAGCCAAGACTTCCAGGGCCTTTACTCCTACGAGCAGTACTTC. This encodes CASSQDFQGLYSYEQYF.

This rearrangement joins TRBV6-1 to TRBJ2-7; TRBD1 or TRBD2 may be the D gene (5 bases each). Germline assignment: CDR1 MNHNS and CDR2 SASEGT. This CDR3 comprises 15 residues. V lost 5 bases and J 0 bases, leaving 14 bases between the germline ends. CDR3 region: CASSSPGTVSYEQYF. The CDR3 bases are TGTGCCAGCAGTAGCCCCGGGACGGTCTCCTACGAGCAGTACTTC.

At least ten counts were recorded for this clone. The same CDR3 arises from other DNA sequences in this sample as well. CDR3 residues: CASSPDREKLFF. The DNA of the CDR3 is TGTGCCAGCAGTCCGGACAGGGAAAAACTGTTTTTT. The rearrangement joins TRBV28 to TRBJ1-4, with TRBD1 identical over 7 bases. The CDR3 runs to 12 residues. From germline, CDR1 is MDHEN and CDR2 SYDVKM. Losses at the gene ends were 5 bases for V and 8 bases for J; bases not matched to a gene: 2. Filled out from reference TRBV28 and TRBJ1-4, the complete variable domain reads DVKVTQSSRYLVKRTGEKVFLECVQDMDHENMFWYRQDPGLGLRLIYFSYDVKMKEKGDIPEGYSVSREKKERFSLILESASTNQTSMYLCASSPDREKLFFGSGTQLSVL.

This sequence joins TRBV2 and TRBJ2-7; D not certain. The CDR3 totals 13 residues. V was pared by 6 bases and J by 7 bases, with 16 bases between. CDR1 and CDR2 (germline): SNHLY, FYNNEI. Here the CDR3 reads CASSVTRLGEQYF. The DNA for the CDR3 is TGTGCCAGCAGCGTGACCAGGTTGGGGGAGCAGTACTTC.

This CDR3 reads CASSLTGGTEAFF. DNA for the CDR3: TGTGCCAGCAGTTTGACAGGAGGCACTGAAGCTTTCTTT. J is TRBJ1-1 and V is TRBV28, with D possibly TRBD1 on 6 matching bases. CDR3 length: 13 residues. Germline CDR1 is MDHEN and CDR2 is SYDVKM. V was trimmed by 3 bases and J by 4 bases, leaving 9 bases between them.

In the case of this clone: Given a far larger clone just one base away, this is likely a sequencing read error. The chain employs TRBV11-2 and TRBJ2-5; D remains ambiguous. Trimming took 0 bases from V and 1 from J, leaving 3 bases between them. This CDR3 spans 13 amino acids. Germline V CDR1 and CDR2: SGHAT, FQNNGV. The CDR3 coding sequence is TGTGCCAGCAGCTTAGACAGCCAAGAGACCCAGTACTTC. This encodes CASSLDSQETQYF.

Only a few counts were recorded for this clone. The DNA of the CDR3 is TGTGCCAGCACGGAGGGGGCATGGGAAAAACTGTTTTTT. As protein: CASTEGAWEKLFF. V usage is TRBV25-1 and J usage is TRBJ1-4, with TRBD1 matching 7 bases. Germline CDR1 reads MGHDK; CDR2 reads SYGVNS. Trimming at V came to 7 bases and at J to 8 bases, leaving 7 bases not matched to a gene. The CDR3 has 13 amino acids.

The genes are TRBV19 and TRBJ1-2; 7 bases map to TRBD1. CDR1 and CDR2 from the germline V gene are LNHDA and SQIVND (reference sequence). The CDR3 is made up of 13 amino acids. Trimming took 7 bases from V and 8 from J; bases not matched to a gene: 10. The CDR3 reads CASTNRGRGGYTF. DNA for the CDR3: TGTGCCAGTACTAACAGGGGAAGAGGCGGCTACACCTTC.

V is TRBV10-2 and J is TRBJ2-5; D tentatively reads TRBD1 or TRBD2 (9 bases each). V was pared by 2 bases and J by 2 bases, with 18 bases between. The germline CDR1 and CDR2 sequences are WSHSY and SAAADI. CDR3 length: 17 residues. The CDR3 region is CASSEGTGTSQQETQYF. Here the CDR3 DNA reads TGCGCCAGCAGTGAGGGGACAGGGACTAGCCAACAAGAGACCCAGTACTTC.

The gene calls are TRBV30 and TRBJ2-2; 10 bases align to TRBD2. The J segment lost 2 bases and the V segment lost 2 bases, leaving 8 bases of the junction unmatched. The CDR3 has 17 residues. Germline V gene data show CDR1 as GTSNPN and CDR2 as SVGIG (reference sequence). This chain's CDR3 is CAWSPELAGINTGELFF. In DNA form, the CDR3 reads TGTGCCTGGAGTCCCGAACTAGCGGGAATAAACACCGGGGAGCTGTTTTTT.

The chain employs TRBV14 and TRBJ1-4; 10 positions agree with TRBD1. Per the germline V gene, CDR1 is SGHDN and CDR2 is FVKESK. V shed 4 bases and J 5 bases; nucleotides not matched to a gene: 7. The CDR3 totals 16 residues. The CDR3 here is CASSLERGQGNEKLFF. Here the CDR3 DNA reads TGTGCCAGCAGCCTTGAGAGGGGACAGGGGAATGAAAAACTGTTTTTT.

This clone was counted ten times or more. The V and J genes are TRBV7-9 and TRBJ1-1; possible D gene TRBD1, 5 bases. This CDR3 has 15 residues. Trimming removed 5 bases from V and 2 bases from J, with 15 bases in between. Germline V gene sequence: CDR1 SEHNR, CDR2 FQNEAQ (reference sequence). CDR3 DNA: TGTGCCAGCAGCCCGACGGACACCTTTAACACTGAAGCTTTCTTT. It translates to CASSPTDTFNTEAFF.

The chain carries TRBV27 and TRBJ2-2; D not certain. The germline V gene encodes CDR1 MNHEY and CDR2 SMNVEV (reference sequence). The CDR3 extends over 15 amino acids. V lost 2 bases to trimming and J lost 0 bases, with 7 bases between them. The CDR3, as DNA: TGTGCCAGCAGTTTAAGGGAAGCGAACACCGGGGAGCTGTTTTTT. Residues: CASSLREANTGELFF.

This clone showed up many times. The chain joins TRBV6-4 to TRBJ2-3; 10 nucleotides agree with TRBD2. The CDR3 totals 15 residues. With 3 bases clipped from V and 4 bases from J, the junction kept 4 bases outside the gene matches. Germline V gene sequence: CDR1 MRHNA, CDR2 SNTAGT. The CDR3 nucleotides read TGTGCCAGCAGTGAGGCAGCGGGAGGGGCAGATACGCAGTATTTT. Encoded protein: CASSEAAGGADTQYF.

The genes are TRBV11-3 and TRBJ1-1; D ambiguous. Germline-derived CDR1 and CDR2 are SGHNT and YENEEA. The CDR3 runs to 14 residues. V lost 5 bases and J lost 2, with 12 bases in between. The CDR3 spells CASSQESDNTEAFF. CDR3 sequence (DNA): TGTGCCAGCAGCCAGGAATCCGATAACACTGAAGCTTTCTTT.

CDR3 nucleotide sequence: TGTGCCAGCAGTTCATCGCCGGGACAGGTTACCGAGCAGTACTTC. The encoded protein is CASSSSPGQVTEQYF. The gene calls are TRBV6-5 and TRBJ2-7; 8 bases match TRBD1. Germline V CDR1 and CDR2: MNHEY, SVGAGI. V trimming: 4 bases; J trimming: 6 bases; junction bases outside the gene matches: 11. The CDR3 spans 15 residues.

The chain is built from TRBV9 and TRBJ2-7; 7 positions agree with TRBD1. With 0 bases clipped from V and 5 bases from J, the junction kept 8 bases outside the gene matches. CDR1 and CDR2 (germline): SGDLS, YYNGEE. The CDR3 is 15 residues long. CDR3 residues: CASSVEGKGGDEQYF. The CDR3 DNA reads as TGTGCCAGCAGCGTAGAGGGGAAAGGGGGCGACGAGCAGTACTTC.

This clone was recorded once. The chain is built from TRBV27 and TRBJ2-4, with D possibly matching TRBD2 (5 bases). CDR1 and CDR2 (germline): MNHEY, SMNVEV (reference sequence). V lost 1 base to trimming and J lost 1 base, with 11 bases between them. CDR3 length: 16 residues. Written as DNA, the CDR3 is TGTGCCAGCAGTTTATACCCTAGGGAGGCCAAAAACATTCAGTACTTC. Its protein is CASSLYPREAKNIQYF.

This clone was found a few times. The J gene is TRBJ2-1, the V gene TRBV10-3, with 13 bases fitting TRBD2. Germline values: CDR1 ENHRY, CDR2 SYGVKD. The CDR3 sequence is 16 residues long. Losses at the gene ends were 3 bases for V and 7 bases for J; bases not matched to a gene: 6. The CDR3 is CAISDSGTSGTNEQFF. The CDR3 DNA is TGTGCCATCAGTGATTCCGGGACTAGCGGGACTAATGAGCAGTTCTTC.

CDR3 in DNA: TGCGCCAGCAGCTTGATGACAGGGGGTGTATACAATGAGCAGTTCTTC. Protein product: CASSLMTGGVYNEQFF. The gene calls are TRBV5-1 and TRBJ2-1; 9 bases align to TRBD1. The length of the CDR3 is 16 residues. Unmatched junction bases numbered 6, after V lost 1 base and J lost 4 bases. Looked up from germline, CDR1 is SGHRS and CDR2 is YFSETQ.

V and J are TRBV18 and TRBJ2-7; TRBD1 agrees at 10 bases. The germline gives CDR1 KGHSH, CDR2 LQKENI. The CDR3 loop spans 15 amino acids. V was pared by 5 bases and J by 3 bases, with 7 bases of the junction left unmatched. The CDR3 nucleotides read TGTGCCAGCTCAGATAGAAGGACAGGGGGCTACGAGCAGTACTTC. As protein: CASSDRRTGGYEQYF.

The chain's CDR3 is CAWSVAGGGYGYTF. Here the CDR3 DNA reads TGTGCCTGGAGTGTAGCAGGGGGTGGCTATGGCTACACCTTC. The chain employs TRBV30 and TRBJ1-2, with TRBD1 identical over 7 bases. In germline, CDR1 is GTSNPN, CDR2 SVGIG (reference sequence). V lost 0 bases and J lost 4; bases outside the gene matches: 5. This CDR3 spans 14 amino acids.

This chain links TRBV7-9 with TRBJ1-1; 9 nucleotides align to TRBD1. The CDR3 length is 14 residues. CDR1 is SEHNR, CDR2 FQNEAQ, per germline (reference sequence). The J segment lost 11 bases and the V segment lost 5 bases, leaving 12 bases of the junction unmatched. The CDR3 nucleotides are TGTGCCAGCAGCGCATTTTCCGGGACAGGGACGGCTTTCTTT. Amino acid sequence: CASSAFSGTGTAFF.

The J gene is TRBJ2-3, the V gene TRBV7-9; 12 bases agree with TRBD2. CDR3 length equals 16 residues. Germline CDR1 SEHNR, CDR2 FQNEAQ (reference sequence). The ends lost 3 bases at V and 5 bases at J; junction bases unmatched: 6. The CDR3 DNA is TGTGCCAGCAGCTTCAGACTAGCGGGAGTTGTAGATACGCAGTATTTT. It translates to CASSFRLAGVVDTQYF.

The rearrangement uses TRBV10-3 and TRBJ2-1; D is unclear. V lost 0 bases to trimming and J lost 3 bases, with 6 bases between them. This CDR3 is built from 14 residues. Germline values: CDR1 ENHRY, CDR2 SYGVKD. As DNA, the CDR3 is TGTGCCATCAGTGAGTCGTGGGACTACAATGAGCAGTTCTTC. It yields the protein CAISESWDYNEQFF.

This chain links TRBV11-2 with TRBJ2-4; 9 positions match TRBD2. The CDR3 spans 14 residues. After removal of 2 bases from V and 8 bases from J, the junction contained 4 bases not matched to a gene. The germline gives CDR1 SGHAT, CDR2 FQNNGV. CDR3 coding DNA: TGTGCCAGCAGCTTATTTAGCGGGAGTGACATTCAGTACTTC. Translating gives CASSLFSGSDIQYF.

About this clone: An end of the junction differs from the germline gene, which may be a read error. V usage is TRBV28 and J usage is TRBJ1-5; TRBD1 might be the D (5 bases). Germline loops: CDR1 MDHEN, CDR2 SYDVKM. The CDR3 sequence is 15 residues long. The CDR3 DNA follows: TGTGCCAGCAGTTTATACGCGCTGGTCGGGGGTGTACTTGATTTT. Translating gives CASSLYALVGGVLDF.